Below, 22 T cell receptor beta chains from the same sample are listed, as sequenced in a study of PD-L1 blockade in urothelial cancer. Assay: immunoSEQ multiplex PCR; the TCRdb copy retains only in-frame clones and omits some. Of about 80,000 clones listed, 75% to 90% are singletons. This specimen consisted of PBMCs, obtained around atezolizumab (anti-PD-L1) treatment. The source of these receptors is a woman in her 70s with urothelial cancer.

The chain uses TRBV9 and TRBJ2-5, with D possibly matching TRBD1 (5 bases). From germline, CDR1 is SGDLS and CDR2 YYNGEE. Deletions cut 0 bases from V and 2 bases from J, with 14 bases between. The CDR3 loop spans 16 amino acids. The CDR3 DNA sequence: TGTGCCAGCAGCGTAGGGGTCAGGGATAATCAAGAGACCCAGTACTTC. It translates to CASSVGVRDNQETQYF.

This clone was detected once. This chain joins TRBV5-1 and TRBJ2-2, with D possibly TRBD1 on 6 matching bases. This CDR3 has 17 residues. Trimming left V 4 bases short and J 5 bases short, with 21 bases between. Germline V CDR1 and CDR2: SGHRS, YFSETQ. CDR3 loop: CASSGNTGRVGTGELFF. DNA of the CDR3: TGCGCCAGCAGCGGAAACACAGGGCGAGTGGGGACCGGGGAGCTGTTTTTT.

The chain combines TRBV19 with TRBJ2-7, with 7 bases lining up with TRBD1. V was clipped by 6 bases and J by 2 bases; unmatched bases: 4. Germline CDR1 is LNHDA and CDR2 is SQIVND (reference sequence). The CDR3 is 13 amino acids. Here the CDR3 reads CASRKTGTYEQYF. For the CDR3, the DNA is TGTGCCAGTAGAAAGACAGGGACCTACGAGCAGTACTTC.

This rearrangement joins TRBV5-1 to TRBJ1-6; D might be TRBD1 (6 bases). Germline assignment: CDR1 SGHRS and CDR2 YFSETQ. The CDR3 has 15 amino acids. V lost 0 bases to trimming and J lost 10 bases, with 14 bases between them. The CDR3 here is CASSLDPGDRSPLHF. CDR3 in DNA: TGCGCCAGCAGCTTGGATCCAGGGGACCGCTCACCCCTCCACTTT. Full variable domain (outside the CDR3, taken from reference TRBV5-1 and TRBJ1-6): KAGVTQTPRYLIKTRGQQVTLSCSPISGHRSVSWYQQTPGQGLQFLFEYFSETQRNKGNFPGRFSGRQFSNSRSEMNVSTLELGDSALYLCASSLDPGDRSPLHFGNGTRLTVT.

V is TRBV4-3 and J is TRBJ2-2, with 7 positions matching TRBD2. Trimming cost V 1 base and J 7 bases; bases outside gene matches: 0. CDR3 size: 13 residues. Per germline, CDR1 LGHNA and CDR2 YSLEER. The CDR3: CASSQGGGGELFF. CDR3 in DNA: TGCGCCAGCAGCCAAGGCGGGGGCGGGGAGCTGTTTTTT.

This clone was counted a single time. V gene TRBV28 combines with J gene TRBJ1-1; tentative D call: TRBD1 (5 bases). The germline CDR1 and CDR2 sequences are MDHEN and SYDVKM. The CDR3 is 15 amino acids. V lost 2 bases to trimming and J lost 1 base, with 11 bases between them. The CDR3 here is CASSLRPTGNTEAFF. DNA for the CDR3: TGTGCCAGCAGTTTAAGGCCTACAGGGAACACTGAAGCTTTCTTT.

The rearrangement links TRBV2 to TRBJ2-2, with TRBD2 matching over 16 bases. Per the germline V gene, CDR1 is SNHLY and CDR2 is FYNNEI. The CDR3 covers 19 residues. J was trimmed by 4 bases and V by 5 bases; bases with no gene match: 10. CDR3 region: CASSYPGLAGGGSTGELFF. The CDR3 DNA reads TGTGCCAGCAGTTACCCGGGACTAGCGGGAGGGGGGAGCACCGGGGAGCTGTTTTTT.

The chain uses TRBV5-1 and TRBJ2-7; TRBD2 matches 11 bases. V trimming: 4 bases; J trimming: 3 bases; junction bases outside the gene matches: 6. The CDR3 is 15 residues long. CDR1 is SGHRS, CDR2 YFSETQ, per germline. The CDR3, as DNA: TGCGCCAGCAGCACCGGGACTAGCGGAAGCTACGAGCAGTACTTC. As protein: CASSTGTSGSYEQYF.

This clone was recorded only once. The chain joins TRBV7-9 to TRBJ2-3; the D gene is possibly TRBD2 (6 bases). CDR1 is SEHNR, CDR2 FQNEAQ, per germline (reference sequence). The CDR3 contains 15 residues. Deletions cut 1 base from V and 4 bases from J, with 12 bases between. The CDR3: CASSLVIPGADTQYF. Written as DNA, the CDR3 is TGTGCCAGCAGCTTAGTAATCCCGGGGGCAGATACGCAGTATTTT.

The CDR3 loop is CASTHYAGESEKLFF. The CDR3, as DNA: TGTGCCAGCACCCATTACGCCGGGGAATCTGAAAAACTGTTTTTT. The V call is TRBV27, the J call TRBJ1-4, with D hard to call. CDR1 and CDR2 from the germline V gene are MNHEY and SMNVEV (reference sequence). The CDR3 covers 15 residues. Trimming left V 7 bases short and J 7 bases short, with 19 bases between. Full variable domain (remainder filled in from reference TRBV27 and TRBJ1-4): EAQVTQNPRYLITVTGKKLTVTCSQNMNHEYMSWYRQDPGLGLRQIYYSMNVEVTDKGDVPEGYKVSRKEKRNFPLILESPSPNQTSLYFCASTHYAGESEKLFFGSGTQLSVL.

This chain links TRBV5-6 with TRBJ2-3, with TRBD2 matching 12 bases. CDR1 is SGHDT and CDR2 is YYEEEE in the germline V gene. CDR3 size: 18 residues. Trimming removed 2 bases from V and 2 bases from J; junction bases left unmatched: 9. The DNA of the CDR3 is TGTGCCAGCAGCTTCCCGACTAGCGGGAGTGTTTTCACAGATACGCAGTATTTT. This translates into CASSFPTSGSVFTDTQYF.

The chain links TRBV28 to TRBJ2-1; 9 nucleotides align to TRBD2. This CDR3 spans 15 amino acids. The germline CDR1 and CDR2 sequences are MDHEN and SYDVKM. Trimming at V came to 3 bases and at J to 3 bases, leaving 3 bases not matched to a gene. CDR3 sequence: CASSLTSGIYNEQFF. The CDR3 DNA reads TGTGCCAGCAGTTTGACTAGCGGCATCTACAATGAGCAGTTCTTC.

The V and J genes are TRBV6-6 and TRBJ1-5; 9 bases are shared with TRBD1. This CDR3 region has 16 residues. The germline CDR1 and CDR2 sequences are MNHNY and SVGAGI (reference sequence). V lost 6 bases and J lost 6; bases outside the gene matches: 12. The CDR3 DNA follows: TGTGCCAGCAGAAGCCGGACAGGGGCCACCTTTCAGCCCCAGCATTTT. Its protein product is CASRSRTGATFQPQHF.

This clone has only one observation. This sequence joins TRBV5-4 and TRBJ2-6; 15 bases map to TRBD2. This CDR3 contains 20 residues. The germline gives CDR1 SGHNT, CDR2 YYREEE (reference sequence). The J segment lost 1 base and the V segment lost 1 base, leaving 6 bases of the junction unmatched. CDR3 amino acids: CASSLMGLAGGLSGANVLTF. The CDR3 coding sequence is TGTGCCAGCAGCTTGATGGGACTAGCGGGAGGCCTTTCTGGGGCCAACGTCCTGACTTTC.

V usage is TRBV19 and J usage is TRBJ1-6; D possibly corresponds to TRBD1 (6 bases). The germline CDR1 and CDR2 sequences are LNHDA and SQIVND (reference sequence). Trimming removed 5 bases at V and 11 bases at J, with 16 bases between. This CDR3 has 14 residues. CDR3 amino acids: CASSGQLRPTPLHF. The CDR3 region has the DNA TGTGCCAGTAGTGGACAGTTGCGTCCCACACCCCTCCACTTT. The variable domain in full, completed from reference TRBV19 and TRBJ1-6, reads DGGITQSPKYLFRKEGQNVTLSCEQNLNHDAMYWYRQDPGQGLRLIYYSQIVNDFQKGDIAEGYSVSREKKESFPLTVTSAQKNPTAFYLCASSGQLRPTPLHFGNGTRLTVT.

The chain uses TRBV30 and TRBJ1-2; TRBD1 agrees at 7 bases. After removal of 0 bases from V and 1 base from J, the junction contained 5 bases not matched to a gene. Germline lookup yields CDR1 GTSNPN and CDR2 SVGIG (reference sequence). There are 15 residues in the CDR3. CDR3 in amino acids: CAWSVPGQRNYGYTF. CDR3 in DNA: TGTGCCTGGAGTGTCCCGGGACAGCGTAACTATGGCTACACCTTC.

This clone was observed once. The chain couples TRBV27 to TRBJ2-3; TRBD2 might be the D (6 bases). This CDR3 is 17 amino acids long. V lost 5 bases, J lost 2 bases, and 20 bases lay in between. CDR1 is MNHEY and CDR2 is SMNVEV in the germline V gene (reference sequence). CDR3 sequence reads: CASSPTTLTGVTDTQYF. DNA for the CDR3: TGTGCCAGCAGTCCCACAACACTGACGGGAGTCACAGATACGCAGTATTTT.

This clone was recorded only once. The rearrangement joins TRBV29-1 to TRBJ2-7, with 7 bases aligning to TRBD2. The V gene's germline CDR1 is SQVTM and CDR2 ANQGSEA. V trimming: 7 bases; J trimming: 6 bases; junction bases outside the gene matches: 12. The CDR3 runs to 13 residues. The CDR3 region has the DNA TGCAGCGGCAGGACTGTCGGGGAGGGCGAGCAGTACTTC. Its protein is CSGRTVGEGEQYF.

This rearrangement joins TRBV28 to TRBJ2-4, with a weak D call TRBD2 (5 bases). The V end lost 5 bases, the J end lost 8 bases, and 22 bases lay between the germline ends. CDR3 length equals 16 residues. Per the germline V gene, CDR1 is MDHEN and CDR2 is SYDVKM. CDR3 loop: CASSPTGLAQFDIQYF. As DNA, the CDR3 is TGTGCCAGCAGTCCGACCGGGCTAGCTCAGTTTGACATTCAGTACTTC.

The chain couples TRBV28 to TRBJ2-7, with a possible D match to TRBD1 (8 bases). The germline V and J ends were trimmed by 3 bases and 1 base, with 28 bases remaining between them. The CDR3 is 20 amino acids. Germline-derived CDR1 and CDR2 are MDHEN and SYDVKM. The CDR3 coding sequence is TGTGCCAGCAGTTTTCGGGGGGATTTTGGGACCGGGACAGGATCCTACGAGCAGTACTTC. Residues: CASSFRGDFGTGTGSYEQYF.

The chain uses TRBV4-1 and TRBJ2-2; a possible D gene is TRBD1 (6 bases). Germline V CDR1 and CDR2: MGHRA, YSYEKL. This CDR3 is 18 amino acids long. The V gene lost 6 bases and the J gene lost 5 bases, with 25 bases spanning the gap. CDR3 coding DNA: TGCGCCAGCAGTCATATAGTAGGGGGAAAATTTAGGACCGGGGAGCTGTTTTTT. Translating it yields CASSHIVGGKFRTGELFF.

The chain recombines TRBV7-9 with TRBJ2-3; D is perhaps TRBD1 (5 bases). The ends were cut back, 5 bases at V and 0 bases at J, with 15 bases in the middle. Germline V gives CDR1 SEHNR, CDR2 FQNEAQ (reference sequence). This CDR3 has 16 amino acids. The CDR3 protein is CASSRSRGQSTDTQYF. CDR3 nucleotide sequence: TGTGCCAGCAGCCGTAGTAGGGGTCAGAGCACAGATACGCAGTATTTT.